Listed below are T cell receptor beta chains from one sample, sequenced in a study of blood T cell repertoires in COVID-19. This table comes from immunoSEQ multiplex PCR, and its TCRdb copy is limited to in-frame clones, with some not included. The data hold approximately 300,000 clones, with around 87% observed a single time. Sequenced sample: PBMCs or T cells enriched from blood (not recorded which). These receptors originate from a woman aged 25 to 39 who had recovered from COVID-19. Each CDR3 is given with its conserved first and last residue. A D gene is named only where the DNA matches it firmly. The size entry is marked missing in some rows and otherwise reads once, few, many or a size class.

size	J	V	D	CDR3	DNA
once	TRBJ1-2	TRBV12-3/TRBV12-4	-	CASSLRVYGYTF	TGTGCCAGCAGTCTTCGAGTCTATGGCTACACCTTC
-	TRBJ1-6	TRBV19	-	CASSTGSRYSPLHF	TGTGCCAGTAGCACAGGGTCTAGGTATTCACCCCTCCACTTT
-	TRBJ2-7	TRBV27	-	CASSSQVPYEQYF	TGTGCCAGCAGTTCGCAGGTCCCCTACGAGCAGTACTTC
-	TRBJ1-1	TRBV5-4	TRBD1	CASSLRGTNTEAFF	TGTGCCAGCAGCCTCAGGGGGACGAACACTGAAGCTTTCTTT
-	TRBJ2-3	TRBV9	TRBD2	CASSVEVGGGPDTQYF	TGTGCCAGCAGCGTAGAGGTCGGCGGGGGGCCAGATACGCAGTATTTT
-	TRBJ1-6	TRBV11-3	-	CASSGQPDSPLHF	TGTGCCAGTTCGGGACAACCTGATTCACCCCTCCACTTT
few	TRBJ1-1	TRBV5-1	TRBD1	CASRTGVANTEAFF	TGCGCCAGCCGGACAGGTGTAGCGAACACTGAAGCTTTCTTT
-	TRBJ2-7	TRBV3-1/TRBV3-2	TRBD2	CASSLAGDSYEQYF	TGTGCCAGCAGCCTAGCGGGGGACTCCTACGAGCAGTACTTC
-	TRBJ1-4	TRBV18	-	CASSLGRDAEKLFF	TGTGCCAGCTCACTCGGGAGGGACGCTGAAAAACTGTTTTTT
-	TRBJ2-1	TRBV11-2	-	CASSLWGVEQFF	TGTGCCAGCAGCTTATGGGGGGTTGAGCAGTTCTTC
-	TRBJ2-5	TRBV7-9	TRBD2	CASSLSVRGGGETQYF	TGTGCCAGCAGCTTATCAGTGCGGGGGGGCGGAGAGACCCAGTACTTC
-	TRBJ2-2	TRBV19	-	CASSTTGGAGELFF	TGTGCCAGTAGTACCACCGGGGGTGCCGGGGAGCTGTTTTTT
-	TRBJ2-7	TRBV6-5	-	CASSYSLGRHYEQYF	TGTGCCAGCAGTTACTCTTTAGGGAGGCACTACGAGCAGTACTTC
-	TRBJ2-2	TRBV21-1	-	CASSNVRGRGDTGELFF	TGTGCCAGCAGCAACGTTAGAGGGCGCGGTGACACCGGGGAGCTGTTTTTT
once	TRBJ2-3	TRBV28	TRBD2	CASRPGGRTSGAPSTDTQYF	TGTGCCAGCAGGCCAGGTGGTCGTACTAGCGGGGCCCCTAGCACAGATACGCAGTATTTT
few	TRBJ1-1	TRBV2	-	CASSLGASTEAFF	TGTGCCAGCAGTCTGGGGGCATCCACTGAAGCTTTCTTT
-	TRBJ2-7	TRBV5-4	-	CASSLDVGSGYYEQYF	TGTGCCAGCAGCTTGGACGTTGGTAGCGGCTACTACGAGCAGTACTTC
-	TRBJ2-2	TRBV3-1/TRBV3-2	-	CASRLYGELFF	TGTGCCAGCAGACTCTACGGGGAGCTGTTTTTT
-	TRBJ2-7	TRBV9	TRBD1	CASSVSQGQGNYEQYF	TGTGCCAGCAGCGTAAGCCAGGGACAGGGGAACTACGAGCAGTACTTC
few	TRBJ2-1	TRBV29-1	TRBD1	CSVQTGGFLQFF	TGCAGCGTCCAGACAGGGGGCTTTTTGCAGTTCTTC
-	TRBJ1-2	TRBV20-1	-	CSLLPLYGYTF	TGCAGTCTCCTCCCCCTCTATGGCTACACCTTC
-	TRBJ1-1	TRBV6-5	-	CASSRTVNTEAFF	TGTGCCAGCAGTCGGACAGTAAACACTGAAGCTTTCTTT
-	TRBJ1-1	TRBV5-1	TRBD1	CASSLGVLKGATEAFF	TGCGCCAGCAGCTTGGGGGTATTGAAGGGGGCGACTGAAGCTTTCTTT
few	TRBJ2-2	TRBV9	TRBD2	CASSETPSGVYTGELFF	TGTGCCAGCAGCGAGACCCCCAGCGGGGTTTACACCGGGGAGCTGTTTTTT
-	TRBJ2-3	TRBV11-2	TRBD2	CASSPSSGGAADTQYF	TGTGCCAGCAGCCCTTCTAGCGGGGGGGCCGCAGATACGCAGTATTTT
-	TRBJ1-6	TRBV27	-	CASSLDPPRNSPLHF	TGTGCCAGCAGCCTCGACCCGCCCAGGAATTCACCCCTCCACTTT
-	TRBJ1-1	TRBV6-5	TRBD1	CASSYSWDSNTEAFF	TGTGCCAGCAGTTACTCTTGGGACAGTAACACTGAAGCTTTCTTT
-	TRBJ1-2	TRBV12-3/TRBV12-4	TRBD1	CASSRDSYGYTF	TGTGCCAGCAGTCGGGACAGCTATGGCTACACCTTC
-	TRBJ2-2	TRBV3-1/TRBV3-2	TRBD2	CASSQDRTSATGELFF	TGTGCCAGCAGCCAAGATAGGACTAGCGCTACCGGGGAGCTGTTTTTT
-	TRBJ2-7	TRBV9	TRBD2	CASSVGLAAVEQYF	TGTGCCAGCAGCGTAGGACTAGCGGCCGTCGAGCAGTACTTC
-	TRBJ1-1	TRBV2	TRBD1	CASSLQGADTEAFF	TGTGCCAGCAGCCTACAGGGGGCTGACACTGAAGCTTTCTTT
-	TRBJ1-5	TRBV11-2	TRBD1	CASSSNRGGQPQHF	TGTGCCAGCAGCTCCAACAGGGGAGGTCAGCCCCAGCATTTT
once	TRBJ2-1	TRBV5-5	-	CASSLTRYNEQFF	TGTGCCAGCAGCTTGACCAGGTACAATGAGCAGTTCTTC
-	TRBJ2-3	TRBV7-9	-	CASSLVGGGHDTQYF	TGTGCCAGCAGCTTAGTAGGGGGGGGGCACGATACGCAGTATTTT
-	TRBJ1-2	TRBV19	TRBD1	CASSAVLSPGTGGGYTF	TGTGCCAGTAGTGCCGTTTTGTCACCCGGGACAGGGGGTGGCTACACCTTC
-	TRBJ1-1	TRBV30	-	CAWGDGGAFF	TGTGCCTGGGGGGACGGAGGAGCTTTCTTT
-	TRBJ1-2	TRBV7-9	TRBD1	CASSFTGTGYGYTF	TGTGCCAGCAGCTTTACCGGGACAGGCTATGGCTACACCTTC
-	TRBJ1-2	TRBV20-1	-	CSARTDYGYTF	TGCAGTGCTAGGACAGACTATGGCTACACCTTC
-	TRBJ2-2	TRBV7-9	-	CASSFQVMGTGELFF	TGTGCCAGCAGCTTTCAGGTCATGGGCACCGGGGAGCTGTTTTTT
-	TRBJ2-5	TRBV5-4	-	CASSSGQETQYF	TGTGCCAGCAGCTCGGGGCAAGAGACCCAGTACTTC
-	TRBJ1-1	TRBV2	-	CASSEALGREGLDTEAFF	TGTGCCAGCAGTGAAGCGCTTGGCAGGGAAGGGTTGGACACTGAAGCTTTCTTT
few	TRBJ2-5	TRBV11-2	-	CASSPYGPGGTQYF	TGTGCCAGCAGCCCCTATGGTCCTGGCGGGACCCAGTACTTC
-	TRBJ1-2	TRBV5-1	-	CASSLGPGVDYGYTF	TGCGCCAGCAGCTTGGGGCCAGGGGTGGACTATGGCTACACCTTC
-	TRBJ2-2	TRBV15	TRBD1	CATSDWTGDTGELFF	TGTGCCACCAGCGACTGGACAGGGGACACCGGGGAGCTGTTTTTT
-	TRBJ2-2	TRBV9	-	CASSVEGSGGYTGELFF	TGTGCCAGCAGCGTAGAAGGTAGCGGCGGATACACCGGGGAGCTGTTTTTT
-	TRBJ1-4	TRBV28	-	CASSHVRGTEKLFF	TGTGCCAGCAGTCACGTACGGGGGACCGAAAAACTGTTTTTT
-	TRBJ1-2	TRBV21-1	-	CASRTHYGYTF	TGTGCCAGTAGGACACACTATGGCTACACCTTC
-	TRBJ2-7	TRBV10-2	-	CASSEYAGRYEQYF	TGCGCCAGCAGTGAGTATGCAGGGAGGTACGAGCAGTACTTC
-	TRBJ1-1	TRBV18	-	CASSPIQGRNTEAFF	TGTGCCAGCTCACCCATACAGGGACGGAATACTGAAGCTTTCTTT
-	TRBJ1-2	TRBV28	-	CASSLGGIGYTF	TGTGCCAGCAGCTTAGGGGGGATAGGCTACACCTTC
-	TRBJ1-3	TRBV7-2	-	CASSLSRRDGNTIYF	TGTGCCAGCAGCTTAAGTCGCAGGGATGGAAACACCATATATTTT